In this sample, the clone carrying this T cell receptor beta chain turned up a few times. Antigen unknown. The sample originates from a study of blood T cells in healthy people across ages. Study observations and caveats: Relative to aged donors, long-lived donors carried more naive CD4+ cells and displayed higher diversity. Researchers judged that diversity estimates from one million T cells fell short of true values.

Total RNA was extracted at no less than 5.5 micrograms per sample. Germline lookup yields CDR1 SGHTA and CDR2 FQGNSA. The CDR3 is 17 residues long. The V and J ends lost 5 bases and 1 base respectively, with 15 bases between them. Primers used in a second PCR of roughly 7 to 12 cycles were a sample-barcoded 5' primer and a J-beta primer mix. Each cDNA was tagged by a template-switch adaptor containing 12 random nucleotides. TCRdb fed the 5' RACE reads into MiXCR, producing one record per CDR3 protein. The sample has 1.5 million to 2 million distinct CDR3 sequences, around half seen once. The sequencing sample was made of blood. This rearrangement joins TRBV7-2 to TRBJ1-6; D is undetermined. This receptor was taken from a woman aged 40 to 50 in good health. CDR3 loop: CASSPMGGGSYNSPLHF. The CDR3 DNA is TGTGCCAGCAGCCCTATGGGCGGCGGGTCCTATAATTCACCCCTCCACTTT.